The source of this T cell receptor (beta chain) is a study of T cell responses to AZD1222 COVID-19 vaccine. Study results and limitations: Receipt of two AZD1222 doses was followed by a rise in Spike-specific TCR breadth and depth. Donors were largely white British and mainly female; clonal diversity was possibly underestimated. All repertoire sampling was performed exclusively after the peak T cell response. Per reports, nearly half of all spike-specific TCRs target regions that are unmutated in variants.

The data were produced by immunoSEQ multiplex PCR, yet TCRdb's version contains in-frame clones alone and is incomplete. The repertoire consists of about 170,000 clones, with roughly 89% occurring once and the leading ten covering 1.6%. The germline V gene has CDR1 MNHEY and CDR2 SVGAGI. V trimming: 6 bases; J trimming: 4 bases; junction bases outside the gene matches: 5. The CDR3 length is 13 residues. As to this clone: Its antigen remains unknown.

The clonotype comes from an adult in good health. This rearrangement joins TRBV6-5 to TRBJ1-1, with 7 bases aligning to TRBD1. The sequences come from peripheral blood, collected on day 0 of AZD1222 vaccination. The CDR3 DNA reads TGTGCCAGCAGCAGGGGGTTGAGCACTGAAGCTTTCTTT. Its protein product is CASSRGLSTEAFF.